The following is a TCR delta chain sequence with its context. A much larger clone differs from this one at a single base, so this may be a read error. With 0 bases removed from V and 0 bases from J, the gap between germline ends came to 8 bases. The CDR3 sequence is 17 residues long. The germline CDR1 and CDR2 sequences are GEAIGNYY and EKD. The sample belongs to a study of gamma-delta chains in newborns, infants, children. Looking at the study overall: Innate gammadelta T cells reportedly expand polyclonally right after birth, driven by microbial exposure, per the title.

TCRdb fed the reads to CATT. The repertoire holds about 8,500 delta-chain clones, with roughly 3.5% as singletons. This receptor was identified in a child who was a newborn, infant or young child, either healthy, febrile or measles-vaccinated (not recorded which). Input material: blood. The genes are TRDV2 and TRDJ3, with a possible D match to TRDD3 (6 bases). CDR3 protein: CACDTAGASWDTRQMFF. DNA of the CDR3: TGTGCCTGTGACACCGCTGGGGCCTCCTGGGACACCCGACAGATGTTTTTC.